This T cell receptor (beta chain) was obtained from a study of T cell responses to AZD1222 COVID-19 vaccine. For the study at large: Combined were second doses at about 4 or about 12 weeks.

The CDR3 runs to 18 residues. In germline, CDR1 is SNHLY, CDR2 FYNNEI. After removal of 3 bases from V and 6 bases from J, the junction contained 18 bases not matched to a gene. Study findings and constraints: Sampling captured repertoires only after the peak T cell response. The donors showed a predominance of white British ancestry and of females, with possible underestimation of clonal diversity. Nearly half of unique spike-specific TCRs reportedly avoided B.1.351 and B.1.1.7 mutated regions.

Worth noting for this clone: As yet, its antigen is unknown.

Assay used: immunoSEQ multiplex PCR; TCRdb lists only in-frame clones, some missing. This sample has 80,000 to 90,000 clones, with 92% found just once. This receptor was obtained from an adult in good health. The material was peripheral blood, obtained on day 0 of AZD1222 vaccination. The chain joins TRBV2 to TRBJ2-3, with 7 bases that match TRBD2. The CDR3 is CASSERPGGSRGWDTQYF. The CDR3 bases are TGTGCCAGCAGTGAGAGGCCCGGGGGGTCTCGGGGGTGGGATACGCAGTATTTT.